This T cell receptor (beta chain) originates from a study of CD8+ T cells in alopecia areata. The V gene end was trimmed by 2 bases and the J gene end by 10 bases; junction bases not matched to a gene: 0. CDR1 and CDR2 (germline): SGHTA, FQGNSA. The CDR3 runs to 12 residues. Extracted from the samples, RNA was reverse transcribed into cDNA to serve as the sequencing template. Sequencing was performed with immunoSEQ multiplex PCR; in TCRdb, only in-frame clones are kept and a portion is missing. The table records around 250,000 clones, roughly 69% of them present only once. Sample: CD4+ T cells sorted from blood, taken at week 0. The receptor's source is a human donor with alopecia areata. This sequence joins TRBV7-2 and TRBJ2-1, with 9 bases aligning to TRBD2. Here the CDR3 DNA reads TGTGCCAGCAGCTTACTAGCGGGGGAGCAGTTCTTC. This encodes CASSLLAGEQFF.